What follows is one TCR beta chain and its context. Here immunoSEQ multiplex PCR was the method, and the copy in TCRdb shows in-frame clones only, minus some. The table has about 98,000 clones, about 90% seen once; the top ten hold less than 0.65%. Documented time point: baseline, week 1 (first vaccination visit). As for treatment: pre-vaccination baseline after standard-of-care therapy. The data originate from a study of a mutant IDH1 vaccine in newly diagnosed glioma. The V gene lost 3 bases and the J gene lost 0 bases, with 7 bases spanning the gap. Germline V gene sequence: CDR1 SGDLS, CDR2 YYNGEE. This CDR3 comprises 14 residues.

Sequences were derived from PBMCs, sampled from a glioma patient treated with radiotherapy, temozolomide or both. The V call is TRBV9, the J call TRBJ2-1; D possibly corresponds to TRBD1 (5 bases). The receptor was isolated from a woman aged 45-60 years with glioma. CDR3 sequence: CASSEGNSYNEQFF. CDR3 in DNA: TGTGCCAGCAGCGAGGGGAACTCCTACAATGAGCAGTTCTTC.